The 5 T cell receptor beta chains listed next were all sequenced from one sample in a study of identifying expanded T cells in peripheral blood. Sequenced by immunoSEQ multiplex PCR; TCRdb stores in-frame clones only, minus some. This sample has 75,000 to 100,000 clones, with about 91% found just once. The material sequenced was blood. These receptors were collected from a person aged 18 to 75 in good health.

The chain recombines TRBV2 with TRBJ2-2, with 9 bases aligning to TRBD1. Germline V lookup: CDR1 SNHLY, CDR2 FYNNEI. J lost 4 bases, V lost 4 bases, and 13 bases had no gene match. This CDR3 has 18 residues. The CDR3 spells CASSGGQGNSKGTGELFF. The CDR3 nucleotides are TGTGCCAGCAGTGGGGGACAGGGAAACAGCAAGGGCACCGGGGAGCTGTTTTTT.

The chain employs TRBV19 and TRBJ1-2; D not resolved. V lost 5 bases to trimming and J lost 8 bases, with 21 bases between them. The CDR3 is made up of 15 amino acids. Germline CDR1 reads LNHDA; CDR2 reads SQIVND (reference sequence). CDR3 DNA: TGTGCCAGTAGTGCCAGCCAAACCCCCCTTCGGGGCTACACCTTC. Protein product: CASSASQTPLRGYTF.

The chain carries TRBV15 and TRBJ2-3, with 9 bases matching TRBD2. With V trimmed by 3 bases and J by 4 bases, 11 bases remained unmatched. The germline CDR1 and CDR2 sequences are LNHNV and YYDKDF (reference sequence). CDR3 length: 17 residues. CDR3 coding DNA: TGTGCCACCAGCAGGGGTTTAGCGGGGGCCTCGTCAGATACGCAGTATTTT. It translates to CATSRGLAGASSDTQYF.

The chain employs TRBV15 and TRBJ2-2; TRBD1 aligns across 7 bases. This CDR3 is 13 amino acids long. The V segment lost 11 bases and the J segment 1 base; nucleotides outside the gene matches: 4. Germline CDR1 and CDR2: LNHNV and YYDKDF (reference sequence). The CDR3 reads CAGRDRNTGELFF. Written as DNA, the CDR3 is TGTGCCGGCCGGGACAGGAACACCGGGGAGCTGTTTTTT.

CDR3 DNA sequence: TGTGCCAGCATGCCTTGGGTGAACACTGAAGCTTTCTTT. Protein: CASMPWVNTEAFF. The rearrangement joins TRBV7-2 to TRBJ1-1; D uncertain. The ends were cut back, 7 bases at V and 0 bases at J, with 9 bases in the middle. The CDR3 runs 13 residues. Germline CDR1 is SGHTA and CDR2 is FQGNSA.